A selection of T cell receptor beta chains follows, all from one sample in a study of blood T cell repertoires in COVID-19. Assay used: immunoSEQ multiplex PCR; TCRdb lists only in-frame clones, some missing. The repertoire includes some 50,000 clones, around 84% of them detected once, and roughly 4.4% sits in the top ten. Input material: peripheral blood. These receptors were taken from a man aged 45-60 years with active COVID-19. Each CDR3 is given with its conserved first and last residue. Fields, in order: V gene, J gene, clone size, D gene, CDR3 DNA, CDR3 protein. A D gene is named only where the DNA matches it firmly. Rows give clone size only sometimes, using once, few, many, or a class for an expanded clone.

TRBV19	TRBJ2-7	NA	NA	TGTGCCAGTACCCTTGGCGCAGGCCTCTCCTACGAGCAGTACTTC	CASTLGAGLSYEQYF
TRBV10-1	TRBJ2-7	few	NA	TGCGCCAGCAGTGGGGTAAGGGGCTCCTACGAGCAGTACTTC	CASSGVRGSYEQYF
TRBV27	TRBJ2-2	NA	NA	TGTGCCAGAAACAGGGCGAACACCGGGGAGCTGTTTTTT	CARNRANTGELFF
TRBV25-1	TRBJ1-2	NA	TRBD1	TGTGCCAGCAGTCCCGGGACAGTTTATGGCTACACCTTC	CASSPGTVYGYTF
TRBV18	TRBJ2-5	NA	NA	TGTGCCAGCTCACCAACGGGGACAAAAGAGACCCAGTACTTC	CASSPTGTKETQYF
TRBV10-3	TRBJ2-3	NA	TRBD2	TGTGCCATCACACAGCGGGGCGCCCCCACAGATACGCAGTATTTT	CAITQRGAPTDTQYF
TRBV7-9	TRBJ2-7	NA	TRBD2	TGTGCCAGCAGCTACTCCGGGAGGGTATACGAGCAGTACTTC	CASSYSGRVYEQYF
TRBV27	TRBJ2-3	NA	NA	TGTGCCAGCAGTTTCCTGACAGGCGGCACAGATACGCAGTATTTT	CASSFLTGGTDTQYF
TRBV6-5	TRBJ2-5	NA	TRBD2	TGTGCCAGCAGTTTGGCGGGGGTTACTAAGACCCAGTACTTC	CASSLAGVTKTQYF
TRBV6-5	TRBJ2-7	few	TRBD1	TGTGCCAGCCGAGGACAGGTGACCTACGAGCAGTACTTC	CASRGQVTYEQYF
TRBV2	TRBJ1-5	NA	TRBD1	TGTGCCAGCAGTAACGACAGGGTCAATCAGCCCCAGCATTTT	CASSNDRVNQPQHF
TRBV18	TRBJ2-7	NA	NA	TGTGCCAGCTCACAGGGGGTTTACGAGCAGTACTTC	CASSQGVYEQYF
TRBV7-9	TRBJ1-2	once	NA	TGTGCCAGCAGCTTATTAGACAACCTCTACTATGGCTACACCTTC	CASSLLDNLYYGYTF
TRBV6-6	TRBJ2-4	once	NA	TGTGCCAGCAGTTCCTTGACAGTCAAAAACATTCAGTACTTC	CASSSLTVKNIQYF